The 26 T cell receptor beta chains below all came from one sample that was sequenced in a study of T cell changes during pregnancy in multiple sclerosis. Generated by immunoSEQ multiplex PCR, the TCRdb table keeps only in-frame clones and is missing some. There are about 46,000 clones in the sample; 80% to 95% occur only once, and approximately 2.9% lies in the top ten. Sequencing was performed on CD8+ T cells from peripheral blood mononuclear cells, taken in the second trimester of pregnancy. These receptors were obtained from a female donor with multiple sclerosis, enrolled in a pregnancy study.

The V gene is TRBV11-2, the J gene TRBJ1-1, with D possibly TRBD1 on 5 matching bases. The CDR3 loop spans 17 amino acids. CDR1 is SGHAT, CDR2 FQNNGV, per germline. Trimming left V 5 bases short and J 1 base short, with 20 bases between. CDR3 sequence reads: CASSPTFFTGENTEAFF. The CDR3 DNA follows: TGTGCCAGCAGCCCCACATTTTTCACAGGCGAGAACACTGAAGCTTTCTTT.

The chain joins TRBV2 to TRBJ1-1; TRBD1 aligns across 9 bases. Germline CDR1 reads SNHLY; CDR2 reads FYNNEI. CDR3 size: 16 residues. Trimming removed 1 base from V and 3 bases from J; junction bases left unmatched: 6. CDR3 amino acids: CASSEDTGTGYTEAFF. CDR3 bases: TGTGCCAGCAGTGAAGACACCGGGACAGGGTACACTGAAGCTTTCTTT. The full variable domain, its missing parts supplied by reference TRBV2 and TRBJ1-1, is EPEVTQTPSHQVTQMGQEVILRCVPISNHLYFYWYRQILGQKVEFLVSFYNNEISEKSEIFDDQFSVERPDGSNFTLKIRSTKLEDSAMYFCASSEDTGTGYTEAFFGQGTRLTVV.

The chain joins TRBV2 to TRBJ2-3; D is possibly TRBD2 (7 bases). CDR3 length: 16 amino acids. Per the germline V gene, CDR1 is SNHLY and CDR2 is FYNNEI. V was trimmed by 7 bases and J by 1 base, leaving 18 bases between them. Here the CDR3 reads CASNDGWGGGTDTQYF. The CDR3 DNA reads as TGTGCCAGCAACGACGGGTGGGGGGGCGGCACAGATACGCAGTATTTT. The full variable domain, completed using reference TRBV2 and TRBJ2-3, is EPEVTQTPSHQVTQMGQEVILRCVPISNHLYFYWYRQILGQKVEFLVSFYNNEISEKSEIFDDQFSVERPDGSNFTLKIRSTKLEDSAMYFCASNDGWGGGTDTQYFGPGTRLTVL.

CDR3 loop: CASSLSAGVPSTDTQYF. CDR3 sequence (DNA): TGTGCCAGCAGCTTATCTGCGGGGGTTCCTAGCACAGATACGCAGTATTTT. V usage is TRBV7-6 and J usage is TRBJ2-3; 7 bases agree with TRBD2. The CDR3 runs to 17 residues. V lost 2 bases, J lost 0 bases, and 8 bases stayed unmatched. Per germline, CDR1 SGHVS and CDR2 FNYEAQ.

This chain joins TRBV11-2 and TRBJ2-5, with D possibly being TRBD2 (5 bases). From germline, CDR1 is SGHAT and CDR2 FQNNGV. Trimming took off 7 bases at V and 3 bases at J, with 12 bases between the two ends. CDR3 size: 13 residues. In DNA form, the CDR3 reads TGTGCCAGCACGGGAACTGGCGAAGAGACCCAGTACTTC. Translated: CASTGTGEETQYF.

To note about this clone: This sample includes further DNA sequences coding for the same CDR3. V is TRBV5-6 and J is TRBJ1-1; no clear D gene. Germline assignment: CDR1 SGHDT and CDR2 YYEEEE. V lost 2 bases, J lost 5 bases, and 7 bases lay in between. The CDR3 has 12 amino acids. The CDR3 region has the DNA TGTGCCAGCAGCTTCGGAGGGACTGAAGCTTTCTTT. Its translation is CASSFGGTEAFF.

This clone was seen just once. CDR3 loop: CSVEAASGNGYGYTF. In DNA form, the CDR3 reads TGCAGCGTTGAAGCCGCGTCAGGGAACGGCTATGGCTACACCTTC. The genes are TRBV29-1 and TRBJ1-2; D possibly corresponds to TRBD1 (5 bases). Germline CDR1 SQVTM, CDR2 ANQGSEA. The CDR3 contains 15 residues. The ends were cut back, 1 base at V and 4 bases at J, with 16 bases in the middle.

This CDR3 is CASSVWGQGDEAFF. The CDR3 region has the DNA TGTGCCAGCAGCGTCTGGGGACAGGGGGATGAAGCTTTCTTT. V usage is TRBV7-2 and J usage is TRBJ1-1; TRBD1 matches 11 bases. V shed 5 bases and J 7 bases; nucleotides not matched to a gene: 6. Germline loops: CDR1 SGHTA, CDR2 FQGNSA. This CDR3 has 14 residues.

A remark on this clone: At one end the junction does not follow the germline gene, possibly because of a read error. The genes are TRBV11-2 and TRBJ2-1; 8 nucleotides agree with TRBD2. This CDR3 is 16 amino acids long. The germline V gene encodes CDR1 SGHAT and CDR2 FQNNGV. CDR3 sequence: CASSLEAGAWTGEQFF. CDR3 DNA sequence: TGTGCCAGCAGCCTAGAAGCGGGGGCATGGACTGGAGAGCAGTTCTTC.

The chain is built from TRBV5-8 and TRBJ1-1; TRBD1 agrees at 8 bases. The CDR3 loop spans 15 amino acids. The germline CDR1 and CDR2 sequences are SGHTS and YDEGEE. Losses at the gene ends were 4 bases for V and 0 bases for J; bases not matched to a gene: 5. The CDR3 reads CASSRRQGMNTEAFF. In DNA, the CDR3 is TGTGCCAGCAGCCGGCGACAGGGGATGAACACTGAAGCTTTCTTT.

V is TRBV7-9 and J is TRBJ1-1; the D is unclear. From germline, CDR1 is SEHNR and CDR2 FQNEAQ (reference sequence). Trimming shortened V by 1 base and J by 2 bases, and 11 bases separated the two germline ends. The CDR3 contains 15 residues. The CDR3 nucleotides are TGTGCCAGCAGCTTAGTTCGCGGCCTTAACACTGAAGCTTTCTTT. It yields the protein CASSLVRGLNTEAFF.

This clone was recorded only once. The chain couples TRBV14 to TRBJ2-1; TRBD1 is a possible D gene (5 bases). V lost 6 bases, J lost 0 bases, and 15 bases lay in between. The CDR3 length is 16 residues. Germline loops: CDR1 SGHDN, CDR2 FVKESK. The DNA of the CDR3 is TGTGCCAGCAGTACAAGACAGCCTACCTCCTACAATGAGCAGTTCTTC. This translates into CASSTRQPTSYNEQFF.

On this clone itself: At one end the junction does not follow the germline gene, possibly because of a read error. The V and J genes are TRBV5-5 and TRBJ1-5, with D perhaps TRBD1 (6 bases). The CDR3 loop spans 14 amino acids. Per germline, CDR1 SGHKS and CDR2 YYEKEE (reference sequence). CDR3 DNA sequence: TGTGCCAGCAGGTTGGGGGCCGGCAATCAGCCCCAGCATTTT. Translating gives CASRLGAGNQPQHF. Combining the CDR3 with reference TRBV5-5 and TRBJ1-5 gives the whole variable domain DAGVTQSPTHLIKTRGQQVTLRCSPISGHKSVSWYQQVLGQGPQFIFQYYEKEERGRGNFPDRFSARQFPNYSSELNVNALLLGDSALYLCASRLGAGNQPQHFGDGTRLSIL.

This clone was observed a few times. V gene TRBV6-4 combines with J gene TRBJ2-1, with TRBD2 matching over 12 bases. The V and J ends lost 5 bases and 9 bases, in that order; junction bases with no gene match: 11. Germline CDR1 is MRHNA and CDR2 is SNTAGT. The CDR3 spans 16 residues. CDR3 sequence: CASSIETSGGLGEQFF. The DNA for the CDR3 is TGTGCCAGCAGTATCGAAACTAGCGGGGGGTTGGGTGAGCAGTTCTTC.

The chain couples TRBV27 to TRBJ2-7, with D possibly TRBD1 on 5 matching bases. The CDR3 has 12 residues. V was pared by 5 bases and J by 3 bases, with 8 bases between. CDR1 is MNHEY and CDR2 is SMNVEV in the germline V gene (reference sequence). CDR3 sequence: CASSPGHYEQYF. CDR3 sequence (DNA): TGTGCCAGCAGTCCCGGACACTACGAGCAGTACTTC.

The CDR3 protein is CAGSPGQQGELFF. The CDR3 nucleotides read TGTGCCGGATCCCCGGGACAGCAAGGGGAGCTGTTTTTT. The chain has TRBV5-4 and TRBJ2-2; 7 nucleotides agree with TRBD1. Trimming at V came to 10 bases and at J to 8 bases, leaving 11 bases not matched to a gene. The germline CDR1 and CDR2 sequences are SGHNT and YYREEE (reference sequence). This CDR3 contains 13 residues. Full variable domain (rest looked up from reference TRBV5-4 and TRBJ2-2): ETGVTQSPTHLIKTRGQQVTLRCSSQSGHNTVSWYQQALGQGPQFIFQYYREEENGRGNFPPRFSGLQFPNYSSELNVNALELDDSALYLCAGSPGQQGELFFGEGSRLTVL.

This rearrangement joins TRBV5-8 to TRBJ2-1; tentative D call: TRBD1 (5 bases). V was cut by 4 bases and J by 0 bases, with 23 bases left in between. This CDR3 spans 19 amino acids. Germline V lookup: CDR1 SGHTS, CDR2 YDEGEE. CDR3 coding DNA: TGTGCCAGCAGCCTCTTGAAGGGGATCCCGGACGGCTCCTACAATGAGCAGTTCTTC. It yields the protein CASSLLKGIPDGSYNEQFF.

The table lists this clone with a few counts. This chain connects TRBV7-6 to TRBJ2-3, with 9 bases aligning to TRBD1. The germline V gene encodes CDR1 SGHVS and CDR2 FNYEAQ. The junction had 11 bases not matched to a gene; V was cut back by 4 bases and J by 0 bases. The CDR3 spans 18 residues. The CDR3 bases are TGTGCCAGCAGCTCTCCGGGACAGGGCCACTTTAGCACAGATACGCAGTATTTT. This gives the protein CASSSPGQGHFSTDTQYF.

The gene calls are TRBV29-1 and TRBJ1-2, with 7 nucleotides matching TRBD1. The CDR3 consists of 11 residues. CDR1 is SQVTM and CDR2 is ANQGSEA in the germline V gene. CDR3 protein: CCSEGAGGYTF. The CDR3 DNA reads as TGCTGCTCAGAGGGGGCTGGCGGCTACACCTTC.

The chain links TRBV5-5 to TRBJ1-5, with 7 positions matching TRBD1. The CDR3 is made up of 15 amino acids. CDR1 and CDR2 (germline): SGHKS, YYEKEE (reference sequence). The V segment lost 4 bases and the J segment 0 bases; nucleotides outside the gene matches: 4. The CDR3 DNA is TGTGCCAGCAGCATGACAGGGAATAGCAATCAGCCCCAGCATTTT. Protein sequence: CASSMTGNSNQPQHF. Full variable domain (missing parts from reference TRBV5-5 and TRBJ1-5): DAGVTQSPTHLIKTRGQQVTLRCSPISGHKSVSWYQQVLGQGPQFIFQYYEKEERGRGNFPDRFSARQFPNYSSELNVNALLLGDSALYLCASSMTGNSNQPQHFGDGTRLSIL.

The genes are TRBV5-6 and TRBJ1-6; D gene ambiguous. This CDR3 contains 13 residues. CDR1 and CDR2 (germline): SGHDT, YYEEEE. The V end lost 3 bases, the J end lost 4 bases, and 5 bases lay between the germline ends. CDR3 amino acids: CASSSGYNSPLHF. The CDR3 DNA sequence: TGTGCCAGCAGCTCAGGATATAATTCACCCCTCCACTTT.

This chain joins TRBV7-3 and TRBJ2-7; TRBD2 is a possible D gene (6 bases). The CDR3 spans 15 residues. CDR1 and CDR2 (germline): SGHTA, FQGTGA. V was pared by 1 base and J by 0 bases, with 10 bases between. CDR3 sequence reads: CASSLRGGTSYEQYF. The CDR3 DNA sequence: TGTGCCAGCAGCTTAAGGGGAGGTACCTCCTACGAGCAGTACTTC.

The chain recombines TRBV15 with TRBJ2-7, with 12 bases lining up with TRBD2. The germline V gene encodes CDR1 LNHNV and CDR2 YYDKDF (reference sequence). This CDR3 comprises 16 residues. After removal of 5 bases from V and 2 bases from J, the junction contained 7 bases not matched to a gene. The CDR3 DNA sequence: TGTGCCACCAGCGGAATACTAGCGGGGGGAACCTACGAGCAGTACTTC. Its translation is CATSGILAGGTYEQYF.

V usage is TRBV7-9 and J usage is TRBJ2-7; 7 nucleotides align to TRBD1. The V gene end was trimmed by 5 bases and the J gene end by 3 bases; junction bases not matched to a gene: 7. The CDR3 runs to 14 residues. Germline V gene sequence: CDR1 SEHNR, CDR2 FQNEAQ (reference sequence). CDR3 in amino acids: CASSTHDRDYEQYF. CDR3 bases: TGTGCCAGCAGCACCCACGACAGGGACTACGAGCAGTACTTC.

The chain uses TRBV9 and TRBJ1-1; 9 bases match TRBD1. With V trimmed by 2 bases and J by 2 bases, 1 base remained unmatched. Germline CDR1 is SGDLS and CDR2 is YYNGEE. The CDR3 is 14 amino acids. The CDR3 loop reads CASSVGQGNTEAFF. The DNA for the CDR3 is TGTGCCAGCAGCGTGGGACAGGGTAACACTGAAGCTTTCTTT.

The rearrangement joins TRBV5-6 to TRBJ2-3; the D gene is possibly TRBD2 (5 bases). The CDR3 consists of 13 residues. Trimming took 4 bases from V and 4 from J, leaving 10 bases between them. Per the germline V gene, CDR1 is SGHDT and CDR2 is YYEEEE. DNA of the CDR3: TGTGCCAGCAGCCCTCCAGCGGCAGATACGCAGTATTTT. Translated: CASSPPAADTQYF. The variable domain in full, with the rest retrieved from reference TRBV5-6 and TRBJ2-3, is DAGVTQSPTHLIKTRGQQVTLRCSPKSGHDTVSWYQQALGQGPQFIFQYYEEEERQRGNFPDRFSGHQFPNYSSELNVNALLLGDSALYLCASSPPAADTQYFGPGTRLTVL.